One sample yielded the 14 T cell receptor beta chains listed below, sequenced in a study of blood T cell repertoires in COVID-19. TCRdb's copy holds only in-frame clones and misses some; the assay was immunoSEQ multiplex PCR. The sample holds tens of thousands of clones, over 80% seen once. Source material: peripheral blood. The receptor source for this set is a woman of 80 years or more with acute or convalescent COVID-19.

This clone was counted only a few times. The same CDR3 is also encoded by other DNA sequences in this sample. The CDR3 reads CASSLRQNQPQHF. The CDR3 nucleotides read TGTGCCAGCAGTTTACGACAGAATCAGCCCCAGCATTTT. V is TRBV12-3 or TRBV12-4 and J is TRBJ1-5; D might be TRBD1 (5 bases). Trimming shortened V by 2 bases and J by 4 bases, and 6 bases separated the two germline ends. The CDR3 length is 13 residues.

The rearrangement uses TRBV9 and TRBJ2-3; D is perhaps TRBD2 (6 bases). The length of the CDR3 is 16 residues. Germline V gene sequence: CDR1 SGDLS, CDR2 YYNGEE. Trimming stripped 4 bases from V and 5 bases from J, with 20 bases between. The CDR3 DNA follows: TGTGCCAGCAGCTCCCCGCTTGGCGGGGTGGTAGATACGCAGTATTTT. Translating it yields CASSSPLGGVVDTQYF. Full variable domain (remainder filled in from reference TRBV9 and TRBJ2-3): DSGVTQTPKHLITATGQRVTLRCSPRSGDLSVYWYQQSLDQGLQFLIQYYNGEERAKGNILERFSAQQFPDLHSELNLSSLELGDSALYFCASSSPLGGVVDTQYFGPGTRLTVL.

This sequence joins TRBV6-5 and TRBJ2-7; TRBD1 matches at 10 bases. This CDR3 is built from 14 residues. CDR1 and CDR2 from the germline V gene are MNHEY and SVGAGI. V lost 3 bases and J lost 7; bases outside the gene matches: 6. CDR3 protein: CASSYRQGAKEQYF. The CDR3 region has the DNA TGTGCCAGCAGTTATAGACAGGGGGCGAAGGAGCAGTACTTC.

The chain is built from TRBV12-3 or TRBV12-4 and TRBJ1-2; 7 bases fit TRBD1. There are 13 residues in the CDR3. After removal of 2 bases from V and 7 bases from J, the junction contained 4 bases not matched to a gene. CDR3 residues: CASSLKGASGYTF. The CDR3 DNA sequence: TGTGCCAGCAGTTTAAAGGGGGCCAGTGGCTACACCTTC.

This chain's CDR3 is CASRTPREGTDTQYF. CDR3 in DNA: TGTGCCAGCAGAACCCCGCGGGAGGGCACAGATACGCAGTATTTT. The V gene is TRBV28, the J gene TRBJ2-3, with TRBD2 matching over 8 bases. The CDR3 sequence is 15 residues long. CDR1 is MDHEN, CDR2 SYDVKM, per germline. The V and J ends lost 6 bases and 1 base, in that order; junction bases with no gene match: 6.

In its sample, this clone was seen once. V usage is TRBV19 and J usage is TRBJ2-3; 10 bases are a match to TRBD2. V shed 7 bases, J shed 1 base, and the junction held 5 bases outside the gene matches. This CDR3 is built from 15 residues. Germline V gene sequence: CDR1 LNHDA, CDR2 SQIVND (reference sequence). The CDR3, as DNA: TGTGCCAGTAACGTCGGGACTAGCGGCACAGATACGCAGTATTTT. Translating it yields CASNVGTSGTDTQYF.

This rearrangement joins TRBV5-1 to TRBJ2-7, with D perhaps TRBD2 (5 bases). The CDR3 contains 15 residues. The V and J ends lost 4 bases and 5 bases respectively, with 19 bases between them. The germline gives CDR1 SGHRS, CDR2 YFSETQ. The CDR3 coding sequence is TGCGCCAGCAGCGGGAGCTCTAGGGAGACAAACGAGCAGTACTTC. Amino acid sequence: CASSGSSRETNEQYF.

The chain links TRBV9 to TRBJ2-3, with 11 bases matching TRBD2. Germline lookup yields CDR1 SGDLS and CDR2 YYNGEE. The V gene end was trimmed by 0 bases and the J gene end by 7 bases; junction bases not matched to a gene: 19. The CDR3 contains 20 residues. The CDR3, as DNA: TGTGCCAGCAGCGTAGGGCTAGCGGGAGGAAAATATACTAGCTCAAATACGCAGTATTTT. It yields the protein CASSVGLAGGKYTSSNTQYF.

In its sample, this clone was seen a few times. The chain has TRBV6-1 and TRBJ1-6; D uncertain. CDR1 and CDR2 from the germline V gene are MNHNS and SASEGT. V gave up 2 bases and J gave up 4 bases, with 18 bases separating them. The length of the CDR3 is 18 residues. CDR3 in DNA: TGTGCCAGCAGTGAACTCCCCCTAGAGGCAGATTATAATTCACCCCTCCACTTT. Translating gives CASSELPLEADYNSPLHF.

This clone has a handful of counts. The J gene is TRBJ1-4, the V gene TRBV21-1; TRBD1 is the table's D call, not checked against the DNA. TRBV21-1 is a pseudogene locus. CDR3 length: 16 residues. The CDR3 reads CASSKWDREANEKLFF. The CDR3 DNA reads TGTGCCAGCAGCAAATGGGACAGGGAGGCTAATGAAAAACTGTTTTTT.

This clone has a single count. For the CDR3, the DNA is TGTGCCAGCAGCGGACCCCGGAGCTCCTACAATGAGCAGTTCTTC. It codes for CASSGPRSSYNEQFF. The chain uses TRBV9 and TRBJ2-1, with D unclear. The CDR3 has 15 amino acids. Trimming pared 3 bases from V and 0 bases from J, leaving 10 bases between. The germline V gene has CDR1 SGDLS and CDR2 YYNGEE. The full variable domain, completed using reference TRBV9 and TRBJ2-1, is DSGVTQTPKHLITATGQRVTLRCSPRSGDLSVYWYQQSLDQGLQFLIQYYNGEERAKGNILERFSAQQFPDLHSELNLSSLELGDSALYFCASSGPRSSYNEQFFGPGTRLTVL.

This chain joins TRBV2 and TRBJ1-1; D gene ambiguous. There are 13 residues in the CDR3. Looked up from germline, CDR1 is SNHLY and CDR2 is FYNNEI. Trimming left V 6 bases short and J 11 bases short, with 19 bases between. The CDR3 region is CASRPAGPKLAFF. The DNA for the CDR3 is TGTGCCAGCAGGCCCGCTGGGCCTAAACTCGCTTTCTTT.

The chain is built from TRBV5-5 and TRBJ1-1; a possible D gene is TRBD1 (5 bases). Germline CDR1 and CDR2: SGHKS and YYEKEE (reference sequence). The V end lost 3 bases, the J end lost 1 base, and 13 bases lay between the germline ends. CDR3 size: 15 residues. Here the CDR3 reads CASSSGGWENTEAFF. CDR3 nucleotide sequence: TGTGCCAGCAGCTCGGGGGGATGGGAGAACACTGAAGCTTTCTTT.

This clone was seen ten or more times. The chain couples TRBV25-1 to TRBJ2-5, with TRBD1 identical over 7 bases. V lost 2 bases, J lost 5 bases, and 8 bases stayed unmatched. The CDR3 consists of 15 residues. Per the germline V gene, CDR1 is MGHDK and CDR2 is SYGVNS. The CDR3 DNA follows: TGTGCCAGCAGTGAAGGGGACAGTCGAAAGGAGACCCAGTACTTC. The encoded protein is CASSEGDSRKETQYF.